Presented here are 21 T cell receptor beta chains from one specimen sequenced in a study of shared clonotypes between healthy human individuals. Measured with immunoSEQ multiplex PCR; TCRdb has only the in-frame clones, and not every one. The data contain under 650,000 clones, 90% to 97% of them singletons. Sequenced: naive CD4+ T cells sorted from blood. Subset of the sample: CD45RA+ positively selected. These receptors came from a woman aged 30 to 39 in good health.

V usage is TRBV23-1 and J usage is TRBJ2-7; no clear D. TRBV23-1 is an ORF, and what it does is uncertain. Trimming cost V 1 base and J 0 bases, with 10 bases left between them. CDR3 length: 15 residues. The CDR3 DNA sequence: TGCGCCAGCAGTCAATTTGGCAGTAGCTCCTACGAGCAGTACTTC. Protein product: CASSQFGSSSYEQYF.

The V call is TRBV11-1, the J call TRBJ2-7; D remains unclear. CDR1 and CDR2 (germline): SGHAT, FQDESV (reference sequence). CDR3 length: 13 amino acids. Trimming removed 4 bases from V and 2 bases from J, with 9 bases in between. As DNA, the CDR3 is TGTGCCAGCAGCTCTACAAATACCTACGAGCAGTACTTC. Amino acid sequence: CASSSTNTYEQYF. Full variable domain (remainder filled in from reference TRBV11-1 and TRBJ2-7): EAEVAQSPRYKITEKSQAVAFWCDPISGHATLYWYRQILGQGPELLVQFQDESVVDDSQLPKDRFSAERLKGVDSTLKIQPAELGDSAMYLCASSSTNTYEQYFGPGTRLTVT.

The chain joins TRBV4-1 to TRBJ2-3; maybe TRBD2 (6 bases). Germline V CDR1 and CDR2: MGHRA, YSYEKL. V was pared by 1 base and J by 1 base, with 15 bases between. The CDR3 sequence is 17 residues long. CDR3 sequence: CASSQALRPSGTDTQYF. In DNA form, the CDR3 reads TGCGCCAGCAGCCAAGCCCTCCGACCTAGCGGCACAGATACGCAGTATTTT.

The CDR3 reads CASRATGGVSYEQYF. The DNA of the CDR3 is TGTGCCAGCAGAGCGACAGGGGGTGTCTCCTACGAGCAGTACTTC. J is TRBJ2-7 and V is TRBV2; 9 bases are a match to TRBD1. The CDR3 consists of 15 residues. V dropped 6 bases and J dropped 0; count of bases not matched to a gene: 6. CDR1 SNHLY and CDR2 FYNNEI come from the germline V gene.

This chain links TRBV27 with TRBJ2-7; no definite D call. Germline CDR1 is MNHEY and CDR2 is SMNVEV (reference sequence). This CDR3 contains 13 residues. Deletions cut 4 bases from V and 7 bases from J, with 14 bases between. This chain's CDR3 is CASSSRLTLEQYF. In DNA form, the CDR3 reads TGTGCCAGCAGTTCAAGACTGACGCTGGAGCAGTACTTC.

The chain combines TRBV28 with TRBJ1-5; D uncertain. The CDR3 has 15 amino acids. Germline loops: CDR1 MDHEN, CDR2 SYDVKM. V was cut by 5 bases and J by 1 base, with 12 bases left in between. The CDR3 nucleotides are TGTGCCAGCAGTCCCCGAACAGCCAGCAATCAGCCCCAGCATTTT. It encodes CASSPRTASNQPQHF.

The chain is built from TRBV29-1 and TRBJ2-7; 10 nucleotides agree with TRBD1. J gave up 0 bases and V 4 bases, and 6 bases lay outside the gene matches. CDR1 is SQVTM and CDR2 is ANQGSEA in the germline V gene. The CDR3 is 15 residues long. CDR3 sequence (DNA): TGCAGCGTTGCGGGACAGGGGCGAGTCTCCTACGAGCAGTACTTC. Amino acid sequence: CSVAGQGRVSYEQYF.

This chain connects TRBV9 to TRBJ1-2, with D maybe TRBD1 (6 bases). Germline-derived CDR1 and CDR2 are SGDLS and YYNGEE. The V end lost 4 bases, the J end lost 2 bases, and 9 bases lay between the germline ends. The CDR3 loop spans 13 amino acids. CDR3 protein: CASSTTGNYGYTF. CDR3 DNA: TGTGCCAGCAGCACGACAGGAAACTATGGCTACACCTTC.

The chain recombines TRBV25-1 with TRBJ2-5, with 7 bases matching TRBD2. The trim removed 5 bases at V and 7 bases at J, leaving 7 bases unmatched. The CDR3 is 13 residues long. Germline lookup yields CDR1 MGHDK and CDR2 SYGVNS. The CDR3 bases are TGTGCCAGCAGTAGTAGTGGGGAGGGGACCCAGTACTTC. This gives the protein CASSSSGEGTQYF.

The genes are TRBV28 and TRBJ1-6; perhaps TRBD1 as D (5 bases). CDR1 and CDR2 from the germline V gene are MDHEN and SYDVKM. V gave up 2 bases and J gave up 11 bases, with 10 bases separating them. This CDR3 comprises 13 residues. CDR3 nucleotides: TGTGCCAGCAGTTTACCTGCGGGGCCACCCCTCCACTTT. Its translation is CASSLPAGPPLHF.

The J gene is TRBJ2-1, the V gene TRBV7-9; the match to TRBD2 covers 14 bases. J was trimmed by 15 bases and V by 4 bases; bases with no gene match: 5. The CDR3 sequence is 13 residues long. Germline assignment: CDR1 SEHNR and CDR2 FQNEAQ (reference sequence). CDR3 in DNA: TGTGCCAGCAGCTCCGGGACTAGCGGGAGTCCGTTCTTC. This codes for CASSSGTSGSPFF.

The J gene is TRBJ1-5, the V gene TRBV2, with D maybe TRBD1 (6 bases). The CDR3 runs 13 residues. Between the trimmed V and J ends, which lost 7 bases and 4 bases, there was a span of 11 bases. Germline V lookup: CDR1 SNHLY, CDR2 FYNNEI. The CDR3 region is CASTRQGNQPQHF. CDR3 nucleotide sequence: TGTGCCAGCACGAGGCAGGGGAATCAGCCCCAGCATTTT.

This chain joins TRBV7-8 and TRBJ2-1; no definite D call. The CDR3 is 15 residues long. Germline V gene data show CDR1 as SGHVS and CDR2 as FQNEAQ. The V gene lost 2 bases and the J gene lost 0 bases, with 8 bases spanning the gap. The CDR3 spells CASSLRENSYNEQFF. CDR3 in DNA: TGTGCCAGCAGCTTAAGAGAAAACTCCTACAATGAGCAGTTCTTC. The full variable domain, its missing parts supplied by reference TRBV7-8 and TRBJ2-1, is GAGVSQSPRYKVAKRGQDVALRCDPISGHVSLFWYQQALGQGPEFLTYFQNEAQLDKSGLPSDRFFAERPEGSVSTLKIQRTQQEDSAVYLCASSLRENSYNEQFFGPGTRLTVL.

This clone was seen a single time. The rearrangement links TRBV7-3 to TRBJ2-1; D might be TRBD2 (5 bases). Germline V gene data show CDR1 as SGHTA and CDR2 as FQGTGA. V was trimmed by 0 bases and J by 2 bases, leaving 8 bases between them. The CDR3 contains 15 residues. The CDR3 loop is CASSLTWGAYNEQFF. CDR3 sequence (DNA): TGTGCCAGCAGCTTAACGTGGGGAGCCTACAATGAGCAGTTCTTC.

The chain has TRBV10-3 and TRBJ2-1; 10 nucleotides match TRBD2. Germline V gene sequence: CDR1 ENHRY, CDR2 SYGVKD. V dropped 4 bases and J dropped 4; count of bases not matched to a gene: 16. The CDR3 spans 19 residues. For the CDR3, the DNA is TGTGCCATCAGTGTCCCTGGAGCGGGAGGGCCTCCCCTATACAATGAGCAGTTCTTC. Amino acids: CAISVPGAGGPPLYNEQFF.

V and J are TRBV6-1 and TRBJ1-1, with TRBD1 as a possible D gene (5 bases). This CDR3 has 14 residues. The germline gives CDR1 MNHNS, CDR2 SASEGT. V was trimmed by 3 bases and J by 4 bases, leaving 12 bases between them. The CDR3 sequence is CASSERGEGTEAFF. DNA of the CDR3: TGTGCCAGCAGTGAGAGGGGAGAAGGCACTGAAGCTTTCTTT.

CDR3 DNA sequence: TGTGCCAGCAGCTTAGCTCAGGGTGGGGGCTTTACGAAGTACGAGCAGTACTTC. The encoded protein is CASSLAQGGGFTKYEQYF. V gene TRBV11-2 combines with J gene TRBJ2-7, with D perhaps matching TRBD1 (6 bases). V was clipped by 1 base and J by 4 bases, with 23 bases between them. Germline values: CDR1 SGHAT, CDR2 FQNNGV. There are 18 residues in the CDR3.

The chain carries TRBV2 and TRBJ2-7; a possible D gene is TRBD2 (6 bases). The germline gives CDR1 SNHLY, CDR2 FYNNEI. V was shortened by 7 bases and J by 3 bases, with 16 bases between the two germline ends. This CDR3 comprises 14 residues. The CDR3 reads CASTRTTASYEQYF. The CDR3 nucleotides are TGTGCCAGCACCCGGACTACCGCGAGCTACGAGCAGTACTTC.

This clone appeared a single time. The chain is built from TRBV27 and TRBJ2-1, with TRBD2 matching over 11 bases. After removal of 6 bases from V and 6 bases from J, the junction contained 10 bases not matched to a gene. This CDR3 is 16 amino acids long. CDR1 and CDR2 (germline): MNHEY, SMNVEV (reference sequence). The CDR3 spells CASRLAGAVDVNEQFF. For the CDR3, the DNA is TGTGCCAGCAGACTAGCGGGAGCGGTAGATGTCAATGAGCAGTTCTTC.

The chain carries TRBV15 and TRBJ1-5; no clear D gene. This CDR3 region has 13 residues. The V gene lost 1 base and the J gene lost 7 bases, with 8 bases spanning the gap. Germline V gives CDR1 LNHNV, CDR2 YYDKDF (reference sequence). The CDR3 DNA reads as TGTGCCACCAGCAGAGTTGCACAACAGCCCCAGCATTTT. Protein product: CATSRVAQQPQHF.

The chain links TRBV4-1 to TRBJ1-5, with D possibly matching TRBD1 (6 bases). The CDR3 length is 15 residues. Germline lookup yields CDR1 MGHRA and CDR2 YSYEKL. The V and J ends lost 4 bases and 1 base respectively, with 11 bases between them. As DNA, the CDR3 is TGCGCCAGCAGCCGAGGAGGGGGGAGCAATCAGCCCCAGCATTTT. It codes for CASSRGGGSNQPQHF.